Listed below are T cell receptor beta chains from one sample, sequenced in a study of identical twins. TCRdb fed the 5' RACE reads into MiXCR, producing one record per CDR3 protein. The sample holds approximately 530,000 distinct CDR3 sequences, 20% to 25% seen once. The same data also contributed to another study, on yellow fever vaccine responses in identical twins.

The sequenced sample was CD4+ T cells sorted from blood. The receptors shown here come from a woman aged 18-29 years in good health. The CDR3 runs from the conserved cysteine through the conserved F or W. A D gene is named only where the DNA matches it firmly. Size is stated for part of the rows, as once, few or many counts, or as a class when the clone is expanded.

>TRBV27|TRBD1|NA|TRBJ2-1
CASSRGTGTYNEQFF
TGTGCCAGCAGTAGAGGGACAGGGACCTACAATGAGCAGTTCTTC
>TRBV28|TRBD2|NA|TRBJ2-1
CASSGGEIGADNEQFF
TGTGCCAGCAGTGGGGGGGAGATTGGGGCGGACAATGAGCAGTTCTTC
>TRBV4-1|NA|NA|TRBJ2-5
CASSQAGVETQYF
TGCGCCAGCAGCCAGGCAGGGGTGGAGACCCAGTACTTC
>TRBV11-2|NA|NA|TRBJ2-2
CASSFSTGYTGELFF
TGTGCCAGCAGCTTTTCGACAGGTTACACCGGGGAGCTGTTTTTT
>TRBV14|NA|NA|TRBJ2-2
CASSKLGGVDTGELFF
TGTGCCAGCAGCAAGCTAGGTGGAGTGGACACCGGGGAGCTGTTTTTT
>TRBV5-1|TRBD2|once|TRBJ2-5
CASSPSGEETQYF
TGCGCCAGCAGCCCTAGCGGGGAAGAGACCCAGTACTTC
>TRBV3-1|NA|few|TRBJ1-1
CASSVGAGAPRDTEAFF
TGTGCCAGCAGCGTAGGGGCAGGGGCTCCAAGGGACACTGAAGCTTTCTTT
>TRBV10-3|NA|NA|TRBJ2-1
CAISEDNEQFF
TGTGCCATCAGTGAGGACAATGAGCAGTTCTTC
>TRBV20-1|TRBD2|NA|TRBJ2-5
CSATAGAEETQYF
TGCAGTGCTACAGCGGGGGCAGAAGAGACCCAGTACTTC
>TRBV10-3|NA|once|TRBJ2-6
CAISEGVRSSGANVLTF
TGTGCCATCAGTGAAGGGGTTCGGAGCTCTGGGGCCAACGTCCTGACTTTC
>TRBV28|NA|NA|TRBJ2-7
CASSSWVLGYEQYF
TGTGCCAGCAGTTCGTGGGTTCTGGGCTACGAGCAGTACTTC
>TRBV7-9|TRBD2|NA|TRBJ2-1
CASWAGGREQFF
TGTGCCAGCTGGGCGGGGGGGCGTGAGCAGTTCTTC
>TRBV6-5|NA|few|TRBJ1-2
CAVYGLGGYTF
TGTGCCGTCTACGGCCTCGGTGGCTACACCTTC
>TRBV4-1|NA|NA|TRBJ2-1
CASSQYGIIYNEQFF
TGCGCCAGCAGCCAATACGGGATAATCTACAATGAGCAGTTCTTC
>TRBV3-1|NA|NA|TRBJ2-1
CASSPPGVSGYNEQFF
TGTGCCAGCAGCCCACCTGGGGTATCCGGCTACAATGAGCAGTTCTTC
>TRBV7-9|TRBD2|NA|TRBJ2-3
CASSSTSGGPITDTQYF
TGTGCCAGCAGCTCAACTAGCGGGGGGCCTATCACAGATACGCAGTATTTT
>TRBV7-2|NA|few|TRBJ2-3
CASSGSQGGGTQYF
TGTGCCAGCAGCGGCAGTCAGGGGGGGGGTACGCAGTATTTT
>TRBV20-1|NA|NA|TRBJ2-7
CSARGTPAGGPYEQYF
TGCAGTGCTAGAGGGACCCCCGCGGGTGGGCCCTACGAGCAGTACTTC
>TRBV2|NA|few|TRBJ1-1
CASSRVGLDTEAFF
TGTGCCAGCTCTCGGGTTGGTCTGGACACTGAAGCTTTCTTT
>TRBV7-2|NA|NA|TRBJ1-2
CASRSPGGSYGYTF
TGTGCCAGCAGGAGCCCGGGGGGGAGCTATGGCTACACCTTC
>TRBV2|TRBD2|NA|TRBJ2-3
CASSELILAGTTDTQYF
TGTGCCAGCAGTGAACTAATACTAGCGGGCACCACAGATACGCAGTATTTT
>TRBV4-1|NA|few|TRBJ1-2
CASSQDQSEYYGYTF
TGCGCCAGCAGCCAAGATCAATCCGAATACTATGGCTACACCTTC
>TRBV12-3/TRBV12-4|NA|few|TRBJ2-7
CASSLGIGPYEQYF
TGTGCCAGCAGTTTAGGGATAGGGCCGTACGAGCAGTACTTC
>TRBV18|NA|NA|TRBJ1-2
CASSPPINTGHGYTF
TGTGCCAGCTCACCACCAATAAATACAGGGCATGGCTACACCTTC